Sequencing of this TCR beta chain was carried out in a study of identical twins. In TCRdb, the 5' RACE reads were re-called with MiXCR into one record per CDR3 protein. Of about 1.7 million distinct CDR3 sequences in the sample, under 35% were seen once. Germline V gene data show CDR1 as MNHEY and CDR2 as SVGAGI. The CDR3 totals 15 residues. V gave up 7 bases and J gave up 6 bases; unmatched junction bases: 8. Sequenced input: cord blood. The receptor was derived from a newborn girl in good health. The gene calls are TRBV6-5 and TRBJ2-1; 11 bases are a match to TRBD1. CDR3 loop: CASKSGGTGGNEQFF. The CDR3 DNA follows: TGTGCCAGCAAGAGTGGAGGGACAGGGGGCAATGAGCAGTTCTTC.